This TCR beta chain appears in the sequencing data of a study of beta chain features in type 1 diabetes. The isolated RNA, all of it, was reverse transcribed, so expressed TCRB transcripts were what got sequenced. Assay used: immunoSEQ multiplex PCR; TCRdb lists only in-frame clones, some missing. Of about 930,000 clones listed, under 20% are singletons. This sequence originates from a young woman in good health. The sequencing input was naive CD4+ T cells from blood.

CDR3 amino acids: CATSSVWTSGAYNEQFF. The CDR3 DNA is TGTGCCACCAGCAGTGTCTGGACTAGCGGGGCCTACAATGAGCAGTTCTTC. The chain carries TRBV15 and TRBJ2-1, with 12 bases identical to TRBD2. The CDR3 is made up of 17 amino acids. CDR1 is LNHNV and CDR2 is YYDKDF in the germline V gene (reference sequence). The ends lost 3 bases at V and 2 bases at J; junction bases unmatched: 5.